These 8 T cell receptor beta chains originate from one sample sequenced in a study of response to subunit inactivated influenza vaccine. TCRdb itself ran the RT-PCR reads through MiXCR, one entry per CDR3 protein. Found here are about 620,000 distinct CDR3 sequences, around 10% of them singletons; the top ten hold 9.5% to 12%. This sample was shared with a second study, whose subject was T cells expressing NK-cell markers. From that study: Synthesis of TCR beta cDNA relied on 5'RACE template switching carrying UMIs.

Material: PBMCs from blood, obtained on the day of vaccination. These receptors were collected from a man over 45 who received an inactivated influenza vaccine.

This clonotype was seen only a few times. The CDR3 here is CASRRAGGSADTQYF. The CDR3 DNA sequence: TGTGCCAGCAGGAGAGCTGGGGGCTCTGCAGATACGCAGTATTTT. The rearrangement uses TRBV28 and TRBJ2-3, with D maybe TRBD1 (6 bases). Trimming stripped 6 bases from V and 4 bases from J, with 17 bases between. The CDR3 extends over 15 amino acids. Germline assignment: CDR1 MDHEN and CDR2 SYDVKM. The full variable domain, with the rest looked up from reference TRBV28 and TRBJ2-3, is DVKVTQSSRYLVKRTGEKVFLECVQDMDHENMFWYRQDPGLGLRLIYFSYDVKMKEKGDIPEGYSVSREKKERFSLILESASTNQTSMYLCASRRAGGSADTQYFGPGTRLTVL.

This clonotype was counted at least ten times. This chain joins TRBV29-1 and TRBJ2-3, with D tentatively TRBD1 or TRBD2 (5 bases each). This CDR3 region has 14 residues. The germline gives CDR1 SQVTM, CDR2 ANQGSEA. V shed 4 bases and J shed 5 bases, with 16 bases lying between them. Written as DNA, the CDR3 is TGCAGCGTTGTCCTGGGACCACGAGGAGATACGCAGTATTTT. Translation gives CSVVLGPRGDTQYF.

The table lists this clonotype with a few counts. This CDR3 is CAIDQGGAIETQYF. The CDR3, as DNA: TGTGCCATTGACCAGGGGGGGGCTATCGAGACCCAGTACTTC. This chain connects TRBV6-2 or TRBV6-3 to TRBJ2-5; D tentatively fits TRBD1 or TRBD2 (7 bases each). Germline values: CDR1 MNHEY, CDR2 SVGEGT. V was trimmed by 10 bases and J by 5 bases, leaving 20 bases between them. The CDR3 sequence is 14 residues long.

This clonotype was seen a handful of times. The rearrangement links TRBV3-1 to TRBJ2-5; D is uncertain. Germline V gene sequence: CDR1 LGHDT, CDR2 YNNKEL (reference sequence). V lost 0 bases and J lost 7, with 24 bases in between. The CDR3 has 18 residues. For the CDR3, the DNA is TGTGCCAGCAGCCAAGAAAGTCCCCAACTCGTCGCCAAGGGGACCCAGTACTTC. Translating it yields CASSQESPQLVAKGTQYF.

In this sample, this clonotype turned up a few times. The chain has TRBV6-1 and TRBJ1-1; D perhaps matches TRBD1 (6 bases). This CDR3 is built from 14 residues. V shed 6 bases and J shed 7 bases, with 18 bases lying between them. Germline CDR1 reads MNHNS; CDR2 reads SASEGT. The CDR3 region has the DNA TGTGCCAGCAGCCTACACCCCGGACAGCTTGAAGCTTTCTTT. Amino acid sequence: CASSLHPGQLEAFF.

This clonotype has more than one count but fewer than ten. The V and J genes are TRBV12-3 or TRBV12-4 and TRBJ2-5; D ambiguous. This CDR3 has 12 amino acids. V lost 4 bases to trimming and J lost 7 bases, with 10 bases between them. The CDR3 region is CASSSLVGTQYF. The CDR3 DNA is TGTGCCAGCAGTTCTCTTGTCGGGACCCAGTACTTC.

This clonotype was counted many times. The chain joins TRBV7-2 to TRBJ2-5; no firm D call. Trimming left V 1 base short and J 1 base short, with 7 bases between. This CDR3 is built from 14 residues. Germline lookup yields CDR1 SGHTA and CDR2 FQGNSA. CDR3 protein: CASSLGGSQETQYF. The CDR3 coding sequence is TGTGCCAGCAGCTTAGGGGGTAGCCAAGAGACCCAGTACTTC.

This chain links TRBV20-1 with TRBJ1-6, with 10 nucleotides matching TRBD1. V lost 5 bases to trimming and J lost 10 bases; unmatched junction nucleotides: 11. Germline V CDR1 and CDR2: DFQATT, SNEGSKA (reference sequence). The CDR3 length is 15 residues. Here the CDR3 reads CSAVTGGPWRSPLHF. The CDR3 DNA reads as TGCAGTGCTGTGACAGGGGGCCCCTGGAGGTCACCCCTCCACTTT.